These 28 T cell receptor beta chains originate from one sample sequenced in a study of shared clonotypes between healthy human individuals. Method: immunoSEQ multiplex PCR; TCRdb's copy keeps in-frame clones and lacks some. In the table there are about 2.3 million clones, 85% to 95% of which are singletons. The specimen was naive CD4+ T cells from PBMCs. Subset defined: CD45RA+ positively selected. These TCRs come from a young man in good health. Some clones in this sample may be carry-over from other donors' samples.

This clone has just a few counts. The chain is built from TRBV19 and TRBJ1-5; TRBD1 might be the D (6 bases). With 8 bases removed from V and 7 bases from J, the gap between germline ends came to 12 bases. The CDR3 runs 12 residues. The germline CDR1 and CDR2 sequences are LNHDA and SQIVND (reference sequence). In nucleotides, the CDR3 is TGTGCCAGTGGAAACAGGGCGCAGCCCCAGCATTTT. This sequence encodes CASGNRAQPQHF.

The rearrangement joins TRBV11-2 to TRBJ2-1, with 7 bases lining up with TRBD2. The CDR3 is 18 residues long. In germline, CDR1 is SGHAT, CDR2 FQNNGV. V shed 0 bases and J 6 bases; nucleotides not matched to a gene: 14. The CDR3 nucleotides are TGTGCCAGCAGCTTAGAAGGGCCCACTAGCGAGCCGAGCAATGAGCAGTTCTTC. It encodes CASSLEGPTSEPSNEQFF.

J is TRBJ1-5 and V is TRBV5-8, with D tentatively TRBD1 (5 bases). This CDR3 comprises 15 residues. Looked up from germline, CDR1 is SGHTS and CDR2 is YDEGEE. The V gene lost 4 bases and the J gene lost 0 bases, with 11 bases spanning the gap. The DNA of the CDR3 is TGTGCCAGCAGCGCAGGGTATAATAGCAATCAGCCCCAGCATTTT. Translated, it gives CASSAGYNSNQPQHF. Drawing the rest from reference TRBV5-8 and TRBJ1-5, the complete variable domain is EAGVTQSPTHLIKTRGQQATLRCSPISGHTSVYWYQQALGLGLQFLLWYDEGEERNRGNFPPRFSGRQFPNYSSELNVNALELEDSALYLCASSAGYNSNQPQHFGDGTRLSIL.

The J gene is TRBJ2-6, the V gene TRBV6-6; the D gene is possibly TRBD2 (5 bases). This CDR3 contains 16 residues. Trimming pared 5 bases from V and 0 bases from J, leaving 11 bases between. The germline V gene has CDR1 MNHNY and CDR2 SVGAGI (reference sequence). The CDR3 DNA sequence: TGTGCCAGCAGTCACAAGCGGTCCTCTGGGGCCAACGTCCTGACTTTC. Encoded protein: CASSHKRSSGANVLTF.

The chain employs TRBV27 and TRBJ2-1; the match to TRBD2 covers 7 bases. With V trimmed by 3 bases and J by 9 bases, 8 bases remained unmatched. CDR3 length: 14 residues. Looked up from germline, CDR1 is MNHEY and CDR2 is SMNVEV (reference sequence). The CDR3 loop reads CASSFWGGEGEQFF. CDR3 coding DNA: TGTGCCAGCAGTTTTTGGGGCGGGGAGGGTGAGCAGTTCTTC.

Comments on this clone: Other DNA sequences from this sample encode an identical CDR3 as well. The chain uses TRBV9 and TRBJ2-1; a possible D gene is TRBD2 (5 bases). Trimming pared 1 base from V and 8 bases from J, leaving 13 bases between. The CDR3 consists of 14 residues. Germline values: CDR1 SGDLS, CDR2 YYNGEE. In DNA, the CDR3 is TGTGCCAGCAGCGTACGTCTCGCCGGGGATGAGCAGTTCTTC. It codes for CASSVRLAGDEQFF.

The chain links TRBV2 to TRBJ1-1, with D unresolved. Per the germline V gene, CDR1 is SNHLY and CDR2 is FYNNEI. V lost 1 base to trimming and J lost 9 bases, with 12 bases between them. This CDR3 has 13 amino acids. The CDR3 DNA sequence: TGTGCCAGCAGTGAAGGGGCGGATCAGAAAGCTTTCTTT. Translation: CASSEGADQKAFF. Full variable domain (remainder filled in from reference TRBV2 and TRBJ1-1): EPEVTQTPSHQVTQMGQEVILRCVPISNHLYFYWYRQILGQKVEFLVSFYNNEISEKSEIFDDQFSVERPDGSNFTLKIRSTKLEDSAMYFCASSEGADQKAFFGQGTRLTVV.

This chain links TRBV7-9 with TRBJ2-3; 10 positions match TRBD2. CDR3 length: 16 amino acids. V was pared by 3 bases and J by 3 bases, with 6 bases of the junction left unmatched. Germline loops: CDR1 SEHNR, CDR2 FQNEAQ (reference sequence). In DNA, the CDR3 is TGTGCCAGCAGCTTTTACTGGACTAGCGGTACAGATACGCAGTATTTT. Residues: CASSFYWTSGTDTQYF.

About this clone: The junction departs from the called germline gene at one end, perhaps through a read error. The chain combines TRBV5-1 with TRBJ1-4, with D perhaps TRBD1 (5 bases). CDR1 SGHRS and CDR2 YFSETQ come from the germline V gene. The CDR3 has 13 residues. This chain's CDR3 is CASGLGQNNELFF. The CDR3 nucleotides are TGCGCCAGCGGCTTGGGGCAGAATAATGAACTGTTTTTT.

The chain links TRBV7-9 to TRBJ2-5; 7 bases fit TRBD1. This CDR3 comprises 18 residues. After removal of 1 base from V and 7 bases from J, the junction contained 18 bases not matched to a gene. Germline loops: CDR1 SEHNR, CDR2 FQNEAQ (reference sequence). The CDR3 DNA reads TGTGCCAGCAGCTTAGGAACCCGGTGGACAGGAGTTTTGGGGACCCAGTACTTC. Translating gives CASSLGTRWTGVLGTQYF.

The chain links TRBV6-6 to TRBJ2-5; D gene unclear. The J call may not be correct, given that the DNA end is closer to TRBJ2-7. This CDR3 contains 14 residues. Germline values: CDR1 MNHNY, CDR2 SVGAGI (reference sequence). The CDR3 nucleotides are TGTGCCAGCAATTTAATGGGGTCCGCCTACGAGCAGTACTTC. Encoded protein: CASNLMGSAYEQYF.

The V gene is TRBV6-6, the J gene TRBJ2-7; the D is unclear. Germline CDR1 is MNHNY and CDR2 is SVGAGI (reference sequence). The CDR3 extends over 14 amino acids. V gave up 5 bases and J gave up 5 bases, with 16 bases separating them. The CDR3 sequence is CASSNTSPRDEQYF. In DNA, the CDR3 is TGTGCCAGCAGTAACACAAGTCCCCGCGACGAGCAGTACTTC.

This rearrangement joins TRBV19 to TRBJ2-7; D ambiguous. Trimming took 5 bases from V and 0 from J, leaving 17 bases between them. Germline V lookup: CDR1 LNHDA, CDR2 SQIVND (reference sequence). The length of the CDR3 is 16 residues. The DNA for the CDR3 is TGTGCCAGTAGTTCTTGGACCGGACGGAGCTCCTACGAGCAGTACTTC. Translated: CASSSWTGRSSYEQYF.

The count of this clone is one. The chain carries TRBV30 and TRBJ2-4; 14 bases align to TRBD2. Looked up from germline, CDR1 is GTSNPN and CDR2 is SVGIG (reference sequence). V gave up 1 base and J gave up 2 bases; unmatched junction bases: 16. The CDR3 is made up of 21 amino acids. CDR3 in DNA: TGTGCCTGGAGTGCCTCGACTAGCGGGAGGGCCTTTCTCCTAACCAAAAACATTCAGTACTTC. The encoded protein is CAWSASTSGRAFLLTKNIQYF.

The V gene is TRBV28, the J gene TRBJ2-7, with D tentatively TRBD1 (6 bases). Germline assignment: CDR1 MDHEN and CDR2 SYDVKM. The germline V and J ends were trimmed by 3 bases and 0 bases, with 15 bases remaining between them. The CDR3 spans 16 residues. The CDR3 sequence: CASSFLWDTLSYEQYF. CDR3 DNA: TGTGCCAGCAGTTTTCTCTGGGACACACTCTCCTACGAGCAGTACTTC.

Note on this clone: Other DNA sequences in this specimen translate into the identical CDR3. The J gene is TRBJ1-2, the V gene TRBV20-1; D uncertain. Germline loops: CDR1 DFQATT, CDR2 SNEGSKA (reference sequence). The CDR3 has 11 amino acids. Trimming cost V 6 bases and J 3 bases, with 8 bases left between them. CDR3 nucleotides: TGCAGTGCCGCAAGGGACTATGGCTACACCTTC. Translated, it gives CSAARDYGYTF.

The V and J genes are TRBV7-9 and TRBJ2-1; 8 positions match TRBD2. CDR1 is SEHNR and CDR2 is FQNEAQ in the germline V gene (reference sequence). CDR3 length: 15 residues. J gave up 4 bases and V 2 bases, and 4 bases lay outside the gene matches. The CDR3 nucleotides are TGTGCCAGCAGCTTAAGTCTAGCGGGTTACAATGAGCAGTTCTTC. This encodes CASSLSLAGYNEQFF. The whole variable domain, remainder taken from reference TRBV7-9 and TRBJ2-1, is DTGVSQNPRHKITKRGQNVTFRCDPISEHNRLYWYRQTLGQGPEFLTYFQNEAQLEKSRLLSDRFSAERPKGSFSTLEIQRTEQGDSAMYLCASSLSLAGYNEQFFGPGTRLTVL.

V is TRBV5-1 and J is TRBJ2-7; 9 nucleotides agree with TRBD2. V was pared by 4 bases and J by 3 bases, with 8 bases of the junction left unmatched. CDR1 is SGHRS and CDR2 is YFSETQ in the germline V gene. This CDR3 comprises 15 residues. CDR3 protein: CASSPPGSGGYEQYF. DNA of the CDR3: TGCGCCAGCAGCCCACCAGGTAGCGGGGGCTACGAGCAGTACTTC.

This rearrangement joins TRBV28 to TRBJ1-2; TRBD1 agrees at 8 bases. The CDR3 spans 14 residues. Germline V CDR1 and CDR2: MDHEN, SYDVKM. The V and J ends lost 5 bases and 4 bases, in that order; junction bases with no gene match: 6. This chain's CDR3 is CASSQGQAGYGYTF. CDR3 nucleotide sequence: TGTGCCAGCAGTCAGGGACAGGCGGGCTATGGCTACACCTTC.

V usage is TRBV5-6 and J usage is TRBJ1-2, with D possibly TRBD1 on 6 matching bases. From germline, CDR1 is SGHDT and CDR2 YYEEEE. V dropped 4 bases and J dropped 2 bases, with 15 bases sitting between them. The CDR3 loop spans 15 amino acids. The CDR3 reads CASSPPGTGNYGYTF. CDR3 DNA sequence: TGTGCCAGCAGCCCACCCGGAACAGGGAACTATGGCTACACCTTC.

The V and J genes are TRBV10-3 and TRBJ2-2; D ambiguous. V lost 3 bases and J 2 bases, leaving 1 base between the germline ends. Germline V gene sequence: CDR1 ENHRY, CDR2 SYGVKD. CDR3 size: 12 residues. The CDR3 DNA reads TGTGCCATCAGTGACAACACCGGGGAGCTGTTTTTT. Residues: CAISDNTGELFF.

The chain links TRBV9 to TRBJ2-3, with D uncertain. Germline loops: CDR1 SGDLS, CDR2 YYNGEE. Trimming took off 0 bases at V and 0 bases at J, with 11 bases between the two ends. The CDR3 contains 16 residues. This CDR3 reads CASSVGAHASTDTQYF. CDR3 bases: TGTGCCAGCAGCGTAGGTGCACACGCTAGCACAGATACGCAGTATTTT.

CDR3 DNA: TGTGCCAGCAGTACAGGGTGGGGTGAGCAGTTCTTC. It codes for CASSTGWGEQFF. This chain connects TRBV6-5 to TRBJ2-1; D possibly corresponds to TRBD1 (6 bases). This CDR3 has 12 amino acids. Germline values: CDR1 MNHEY, CDR2 SVGAGI. V was trimmed by 5 bases and J by 9 bases, leaving 11 bases between them.

The DNA for the CDR3 is TGTGCCAGCTCACCCATTCTAGAAACCCAAGAGACCCAGTACTTC. This translates into CASSPILETQETQYF. J is TRBJ2-5 and V is TRBV18; no clear D gene. This CDR3 region has 15 residues. Deletions cut 3 bases from V and 1 base from J, with 12 bases between. The germline CDR1 and CDR2 sequences are KGHSH and LQKENI.

This clone was observed once. The chain links TRBV11-2 to TRBJ2-1; D gene uncertain. CDR3 length: 18 amino acids. Trimming pared 5 bases from V and 9 bases from J, leaving 29 bases between. Germline CDR1 SGHAT, CDR2 FQNNGV. Here the CDR3 reads CASSNFMGPSSRFGEQFF. CDR3 bases: TGTGCCAGCAGCAACTTTATGGGCCCCTCCTCTAGATTCGGTGAGCAGTTCTTC.

Concerning this clone: The junction and the germline gene differ at one end; a read error may be behind it. The CDR3 reads CASSFISGNPGELFF. CDR3 in DNA: TGCGCCAGCAGCTTTATATCGGGGAACCCCGGGGAGCTGTTTTTT. The chain has TRBV5-1 and TRBJ2-2, with D possibly being TRBD2 (5 bases). Germline CDR1 is SGHRS and CDR2 is YFSETQ. CDR3 size: 15 residues.

This sequence joins TRBV5-1 and TRBJ2-6; D remains unclear. The V and J ends lost 7 bases and 1 base respectively, with 12 bases between them. Germline lookup yields CDR1 SGHRS and CDR2 YFSETQ. The length of the CDR3 is 15 residues. In DNA, the CDR3 is TGCGCCAGCCGCTCGGTCTATTCTGGGGCCAACGTCCTGACTTTC. This encodes CASRSVYSGANVLTF.

The J gene is TRBJ1-2, the V gene TRBV5-1; no definite D call. CDR3 length equals 13 residues. V dropped 2 bases and J dropped 3 bases, with 8 bases sitting between them. The V gene's germline CDR1 is SGHRS and CDR2 YFSETQ. In nucleotides, the CDR3 is TGCGCCAGCAGCTTCGGGGTTGACTATGGCTACACCTTC. It codes for CASSFGVDYGYTF. The full variable domain, in which reference TRBV5-1 and TRBJ1-2 provide the parts outside the CDR3, is KAGVTQTPRYLIKTRGQQVTLSCSPISGHRSVSWYQQTPGQGLQFLFEYFSETQRNKGNFPGRFSGRQFSNSRSEMNVSTLELGDSALYLCASSFGVDYGYTFGSGTRLTVV.